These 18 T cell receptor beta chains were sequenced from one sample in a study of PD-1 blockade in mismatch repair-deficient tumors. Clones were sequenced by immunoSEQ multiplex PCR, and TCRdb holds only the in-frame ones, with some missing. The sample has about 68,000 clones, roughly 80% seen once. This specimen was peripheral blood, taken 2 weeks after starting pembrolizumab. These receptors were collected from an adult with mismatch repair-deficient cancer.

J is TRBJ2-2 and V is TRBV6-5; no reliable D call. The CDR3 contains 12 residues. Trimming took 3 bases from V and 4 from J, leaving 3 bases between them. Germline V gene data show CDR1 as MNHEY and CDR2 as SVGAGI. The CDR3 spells CASSYSTGELFF. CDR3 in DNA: TGTGCCAGCAGTTATAGCACCGGGGAGCTGTTTTTT.

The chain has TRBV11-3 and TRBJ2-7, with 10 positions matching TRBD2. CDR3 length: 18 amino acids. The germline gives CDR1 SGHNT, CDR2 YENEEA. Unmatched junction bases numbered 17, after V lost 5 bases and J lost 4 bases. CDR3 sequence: CASSLVGLATYRGYEQYF. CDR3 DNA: TGTGCCAGCAGCCTTGTGGGACTAGCGACATACAGGGGGTACGAGCAGTACTTC.

CDR3 nucleotide sequence: TGCGCCAGCAACTACTCCCCCGCGGGCAATGAGCAGTTCTTC. Its protein product is CASNYSPAGNEQFF. The chain combines TRBV5-1 with TRBJ2-1; D perhaps matches TRBD2 (5 bases). Trimming took 6 bases from V and 6 from J, leaving 16 bases between them. Germline loops: CDR1 SGHRS, CDR2 YFSETQ. The CDR3 loop spans 14 amino acids.

The CDR3 here is CASSTGVSQPQHF. The CDR3 DNA is TGTGCCAGCAGCACAGGGGTTTCTCAGCCCCAGCATTTT. V is TRBV7-6 and J is TRBJ1-5; 7 bases map to TRBD1. Trimming at V came to 5 bases and at J to 6 bases, leaving 4 bases not matched to a gene. The CDR3 extends over 13 amino acids. Germline CDR1 SGHVS, CDR2 FNYEAQ.

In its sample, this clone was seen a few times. CDR3 loop: CAWSENRGAYGYTF. CDR3 nucleotide sequence: TGTGCCTGGAGTGAGAACAGGGGGGCCTATGGCTACACCTTC. This chain joins TRBV30 and TRBJ1-2; 8 nucleotides match TRBD1. V shed 1 base and J 4 bases; nucleotides not matched to a gene: 5. This CDR3 is built from 14 residues. Germline V CDR1 and CDR2: GTSNPN, SVGIG (reference sequence).

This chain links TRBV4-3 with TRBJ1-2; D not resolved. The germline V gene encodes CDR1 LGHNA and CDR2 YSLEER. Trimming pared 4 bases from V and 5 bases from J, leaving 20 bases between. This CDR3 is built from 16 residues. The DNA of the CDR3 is TGCGCCAGCAGCCCCACCTCGGACGGCACTTGGTATGGCTACACCTTC. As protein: CASSPTSDGTWYGYTF.

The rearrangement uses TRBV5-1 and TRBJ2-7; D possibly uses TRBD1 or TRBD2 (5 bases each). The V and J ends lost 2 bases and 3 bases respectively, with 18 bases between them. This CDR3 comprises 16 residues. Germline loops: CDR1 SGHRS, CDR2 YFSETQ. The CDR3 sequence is CASSFAGTPPYYEQYF. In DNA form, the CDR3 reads TGCGCCAGCAGCTTCGCCGGGACCCCTCCCTACTACGAGCAGTACTTC.

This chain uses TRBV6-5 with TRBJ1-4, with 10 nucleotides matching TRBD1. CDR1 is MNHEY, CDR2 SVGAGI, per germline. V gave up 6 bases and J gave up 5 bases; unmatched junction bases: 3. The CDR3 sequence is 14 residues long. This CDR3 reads CASRPGQGNEKLFF. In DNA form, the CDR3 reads TGTGCCAGCAGGCCGGGACAGGGGAATGAAAAACTGTTTTTT.

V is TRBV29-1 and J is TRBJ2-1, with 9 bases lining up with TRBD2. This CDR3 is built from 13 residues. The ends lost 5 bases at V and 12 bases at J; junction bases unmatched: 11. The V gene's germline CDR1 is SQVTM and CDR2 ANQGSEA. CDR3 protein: CSVLSGSNRGQFF. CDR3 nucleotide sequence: TGCAGCGTTCTTAGCGGGAGTAATAGAGGGCAGTTCTTC.

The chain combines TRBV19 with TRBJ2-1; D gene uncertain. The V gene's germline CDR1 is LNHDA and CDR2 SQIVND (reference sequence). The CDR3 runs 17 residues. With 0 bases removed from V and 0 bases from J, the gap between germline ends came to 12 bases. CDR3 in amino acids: CASSIDPPYSSYNEQFF. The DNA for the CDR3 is TGTGCCAGTAGTATAGATCCCCCATACAGCTCCTACAATGAGCAGTTCTTC.

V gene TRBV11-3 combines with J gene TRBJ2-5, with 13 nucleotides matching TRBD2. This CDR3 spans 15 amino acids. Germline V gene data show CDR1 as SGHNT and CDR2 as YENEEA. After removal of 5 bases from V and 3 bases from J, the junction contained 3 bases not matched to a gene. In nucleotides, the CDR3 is TGTGCCAGCAGCGTTGGACTAGCGGGGGAAGAGACCCAGTACTTC. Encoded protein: CASSVGLAGEETQYF.

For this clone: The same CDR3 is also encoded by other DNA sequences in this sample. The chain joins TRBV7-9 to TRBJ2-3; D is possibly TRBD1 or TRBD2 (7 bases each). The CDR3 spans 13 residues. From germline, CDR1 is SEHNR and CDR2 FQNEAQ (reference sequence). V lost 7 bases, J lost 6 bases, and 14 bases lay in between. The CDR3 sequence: CASNRGGADTQYF. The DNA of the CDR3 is TGTGCCAGCAACAGGGGAGGGGCGGATACGCAGTATTTT.

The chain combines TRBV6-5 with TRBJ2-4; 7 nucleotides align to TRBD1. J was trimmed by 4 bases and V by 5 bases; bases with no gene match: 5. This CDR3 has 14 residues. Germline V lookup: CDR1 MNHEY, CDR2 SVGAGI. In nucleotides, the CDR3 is TGTGCCAGCAGTGCCGGGACAGAGAAAAACATTCAGTACTTC. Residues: CASSAGTEKNIQYF.

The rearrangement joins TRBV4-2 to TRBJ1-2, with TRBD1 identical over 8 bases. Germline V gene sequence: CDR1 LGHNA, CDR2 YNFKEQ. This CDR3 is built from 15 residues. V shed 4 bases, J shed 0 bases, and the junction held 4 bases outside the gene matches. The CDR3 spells CASSPRTGTNYGYTF. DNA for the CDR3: TGTGCCAGCAGCCCTCGGACAGGGACTAACTATGGCTACACCTTC.

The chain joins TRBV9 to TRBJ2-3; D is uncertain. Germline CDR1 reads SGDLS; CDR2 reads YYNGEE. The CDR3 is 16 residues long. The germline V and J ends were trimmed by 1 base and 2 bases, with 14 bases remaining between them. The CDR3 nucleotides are TGTGCCAGCAGCGTAAGTGGGTACGACCTCACAGATACGCAGTATTTT. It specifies CASSVSGYDLTDTQYF.

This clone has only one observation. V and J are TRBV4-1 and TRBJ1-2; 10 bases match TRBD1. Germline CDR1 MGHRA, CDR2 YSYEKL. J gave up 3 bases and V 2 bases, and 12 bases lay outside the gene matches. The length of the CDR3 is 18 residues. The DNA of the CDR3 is TGCGCCAGCAGCCAAACCTCCTTCCGGGACAGGGGATACTATGGCTACACCTTC. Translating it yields CASSQTSFRDRGYYGYTF.

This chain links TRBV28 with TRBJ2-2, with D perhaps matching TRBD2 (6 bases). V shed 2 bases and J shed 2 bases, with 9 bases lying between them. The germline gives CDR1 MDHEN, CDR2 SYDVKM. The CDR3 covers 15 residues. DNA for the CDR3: TGTGCCAGCAGTTTAGGACTACCTAACACCGGGGAGCTGTTTTTT. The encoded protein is CASSLGLPNTGELFF.

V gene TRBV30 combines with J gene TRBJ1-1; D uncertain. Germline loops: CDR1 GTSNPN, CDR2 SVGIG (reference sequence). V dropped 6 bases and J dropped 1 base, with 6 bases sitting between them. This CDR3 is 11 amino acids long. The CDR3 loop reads CACLQNTEAFF. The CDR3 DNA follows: TGTGCCTGTCTGCAGAACACTGAAGCTTTCTTT.